The 23 T cell receptor beta chains listed next were all sequenced from one sample in a study of blood T cell repertoires in COVID-19. The assay was immunoSEQ multiplex PCR, and TCRdb's table has in-frame clones only and misses some. The sample lists around 64,000 clones; 80% to 90% were seen once. Sequences were obtained from peripheral blood. The receptors shown here come from a young man with acute or convalescent COVID-19.

This chain links TRBV10-3 with TRBJ1-2; D is ambiguous. CDR3 length equals 15 residues. The V and J ends lost 0 bases and 7 bases respectively, with 15 bases between them. In germline, CDR1 is ENHRY, CDR2 SYGVKD. Here the CDR3 reads CAISESSQAFSGYTF. The CDR3 nucleotides are TGTGCCATCAGTGAGTCCAGTCAGGCTTTTAGTGGCTACACCTTC.

This chain links TRBV5-1 with TRBJ1-5, with a tentative D call TRBD1 (5 bases). The ends were cut back, 2 bases at V and 7 bases at J, with 13 bases in the middle. This CDR3 contains 14 residues. CDR1 is SGHRS, CDR2 YFSETQ, per germline. The CDR3 reads CASSLWGGNQPQHF. In nucleotides, the CDR3 is TGCGCCAGCAGCTTATGGGGGGGAAACCAGCCCCAGCATTTT.

The chain couples TRBV4-1 to TRBJ1-2; TRBD1 aligns across 10 bases. Germline trimming cut 2 bases from V and 8 bases from J; bases unmatched to any gene: 8. There are 15 residues in the CDR3. The V gene's germline CDR1 is MGHRA and CDR2 YSYEKL. The CDR3 sequence: CASSQYRDRGKGYTF. The CDR3 DNA sequence: TGCGCCAGCAGCCAATACAGGGACAGGGGAAAAGGCTACACCTTC.

The rearrangement links TRBV19 to TRBJ1-2; 8 bases align to TRBD1. This CDR3 has 13 amino acids. Trimming removed 5 bases from V and 6 bases from J; junction bases left unmatched: 5. Germline V gives CDR1 LNHDA, CDR2 SQIVND (reference sequence). CDR3 nucleotides: TGTGCCAGTAGTGACAGGGGAGAGGATGGCTACACCTTC. This gives the protein CASSDRGEDGYTF.

The J gene is TRBJ1-1, the V gene TRBV29-1; the D gene is possibly TRBD1 (6 bases). From germline, CDR1 is SQVTM and CDR2 ANQGSEA. The V gene lost 7 bases and the J gene lost 3 bases, with 18 bases spanning the gap. The length of the CDR3 is 14 residues. CDR3 protein: CSAQETGFYTEAFF. CDR3 DNA sequence: TGCAGCGCGCAAGAGACAGGTTTTTACACTGAAGCTTTCTTT.

The DNA of the CDR3 is TGTGCCAGTAGTATTCTCTCGTTTCAGGGCCGGCAGCCCCAGCATTTT. This codes for CASSILSFQGRQPQHF. J is TRBJ1-5 and V is TRBV19; maybe TRBD1 (5 bases). CDR3 size: 16 residues. Germline V gene sequence: CDR1 LNHDA, CDR2 SQIVND (reference sequence). The ends were cut back, 3 bases at V and 7 bases at J, with 19 bases in the middle. Variable domain in full (rest from reference TRBV19 and TRBJ1-5): DGGITQSPKYLFRKEGQNVTLSCEQNLNHDAMYWYRQDPGQGLRLIYYSQIVNDFQKGDIAEGYSVSREKKESFPLTVTSAQKNPTAFYLCASSILSFQGRQPQHFGDGTRLSIL.

V is TRBV6-2 or TRBV6-3 and J is TRBJ1-2; 11 positions agree with TRBD1. Germline-derived CDR1 and CDR2 are MNHEY and SVGEGT. The CDR3 contains 19 residues. V trimming: 0 bases; J trimming: 6 bases; junction bases outside the gene matches: 15. The CDR3 nucleotides read TGTGCCAGCAGTTACTCTCGGACAGGGGGCGGTAAATTGCGTGATGGCTACACCTTC. This sequence encodes CASSYSRTGGGKLRDGYTF.

The chain joins TRBV7-8 to TRBJ1-5; D is uncertain. Germline assignment: CDR1 SGHVS and CDR2 FQNEAQ. Trimming removed 5 bases from V and 6 bases from J, with 20 bases in between. The CDR3 extends over 16 amino acids. As DNA, the CDR3 is TGTGCCAGCAGCGTACTTATGGCCCAGGCTCCTCAGCCCCAGCATTTT. Translation: CASSVLMAQAPQPQHF.

The V and J genes are TRBV6-2 or TRBV6-3 and TRBJ2-3, with 7 nucleotides matching TRBD2. The CDR3 is 15 amino acids. With 4 bases clipped from V and 0 bases from J, the junction kept 4 bases outside the gene matches. Germline V gene lookup returns CDR1 MNHEY and CDR2 SVGEGT. The CDR3 nucleotides are TGTGCCAGCAGTTGGGACTACTCTAGCACAGATACGCAGTATTTT. Residues: CASSWDYSSTDTQYF.

V gene TRBV3-1 (or the pseudogene TRBV3-2) combines with J gene TRBJ2-2; 12 bases map to TRBD2. The length of the CDR3 is 17 residues. CDR1 and CDR2 (germline): LGHDT, YNNKEL (reference sequence). Trimming took 4 bases from V and 4 from J; bases not matched to a gene: 7. CDR3 bases: TGTGCCAGCAGCCCGCGACTAGCGGGAGCGGGCACCGGGGAGCTGTTTTTT. This codes for CASSPRLAGAGTGELFF.

The chain carries TRBV18 and TRBJ1-3; weak D call: TRBD1 (6 bases). The length of the CDR3 is 16 residues. Germline CDR1 KGHSH, CDR2 LQKENI. The ends were cut back, 0 bases at V and 6 bases at J, with 15 bases in the middle. The CDR3 nucleotides are TGTGCCAGCTCACCACCGGTCAGGGGTCGTGAAAACACCATATATTTT. Encoded protein: CASSPPVRGRENTIYF.

There are a few counts of this clone. The genes are TRBV6-5 and TRBJ2-2, with 7 bases that match TRBD2. This CDR3 contains 13 residues. The germline V gene encodes CDR1 MNHEY and CDR2 SVGAGI. V lost 5 bases to trimming and J lost 6 bases; unmatched junction nucleotides: 3. The CDR3 DNA reads as TGTGCCAGCAGTCCCCGGGAGGCCGGGGAGCTGTTTTTT. The encoded protein is CASSPREAGELFF.

The chain employs TRBV18 and TRBJ2-1; 9 bases line up with TRBD1. With 3 bases clipped from V and 4 bases from J, the junction kept 4 bases outside the gene matches. The CDR3 contains 15 residues. The V gene's germline CDR1 is KGHSH and CDR2 LQKENI. The CDR3 DNA reads TGTGCCAGCTCACCCACAGGGGGCGGTTACAATGAGCAGTTCTTC. Its translation is CASSPTGGGYNEQFF.

The chain recombines TRBV6-6 with TRBJ1-3, with TRBD1 identical over 8 bases. The J segment lost 3 bases and the V segment lost 4 bases, leaving 5 bases of the junction unmatched. The CDR3 consists of 15 residues. The germline V gene encodes CDR1 MNHNY and CDR2 SVGAGI (reference sequence). CDR3 protein: CASSSQGGDGNTIYF. CDR3 bases: TGTGCCAGCAGTTCACAGGGGGGGGATGGAAACACCATATATTTT.

As for this clone: At one end the junction does not follow the germline gene, possibly because of a read error. V is TRBV6-5 and J is TRBJ1-1; D might be TRBD1 (5 bases). The CDR3 runs to 16 residues. CDR1 and CDR2 (germline): MNHEY, SVGAGI. CDR3 DNA sequence: TGTGCCAGCAGTTCTCCGGGACGGAGGGCGAACGCTGAAGCTTTCTTT. Amino acids: CASSSPGRRANAEAFF.

The chain recombines TRBV18 with TRBJ2-7, with D possibly TRBD1 on 6 matching bases. Looked up from germline, CDR1 is KGHSH and CDR2 is LQKENI. V dropped 3 bases and J dropped 5 bases, with 14 bases sitting between them. This CDR3 is 14 amino acids long. As DNA, the CDR3 is TGTGCCAGCTCACCGGGGGCGCGGGTAGACGAGCAGTACTTC. It is translated as CASSPGARVDEQYF. Together with reference TRBV18 and TRBJ2-7, the CDR3 gives the full variable domain: NAGVMQNPRHLVRRRGQEARLRCSPMKGHSHVYWYRQLPEEGLKFMVYLQKENIIDESGMPKERFSAEFPKEGPSILRIQQVVRGDSAAYFCASSPGARVDEQYFGPGTRLTVT.

This clone is a singleton in its sample. The chain carries TRBV10-3 and TRBJ2-1, with 12 bases fitting TRBD2. The CDR3 loop spans 24 amino acids. Germline V lookup: CDR1 ENHRY, CDR2 SYGVKD. Losses at the gene ends were 6 bases for V and 0 bases for J; bases not matched to a gene: 27. CDR3 nucleotides: TGTGCCATCAGACAACTCGGGGGACAGCCCCCCGGACTAGCGGGACAAAGCTCCTACAATGAGCAGTTCTTC. This gives the protein CAIRQLGGQPPGLAGQSSYNEQFF.

The rearrangement uses TRBV9 and TRBJ2-3; 13 nucleotides line up with TRBD2. The CDR3 runs 20 residues. Per germline, CDR1 SGDLS and CDR2 YYNGEE. Losses at the gene ends were 3 bases for V and 2 bases for J; bases not matched to a gene: 15. The DNA for the CDR3 is TGTGCCAGCAGCGGAATACCGGGACTAGCGGGACATGTAAACACAGATACGCAGTATTTT. Protein: CASSGIPGLAGHVNTDTQYF.

The genes are TRBV14 and TRBJ1-2; 8 bases are shared with TRBD1. CDR1 and CDR2 from the germline V gene are SGHDN and FVKESK. The J segment lost 8 bases and the V segment lost 4 bases, leaving 6 bases of the junction unmatched. CDR3 length: 13 residues. The CDR3 protein is CASSPGQVSGYTF. CDR3 DNA: TGTGCCAGCAGCCCGGGACAGGTGTCAGGCTACACCTTC.

This clone has a handful of counts. This rearrangement joins TRBV14 to TRBJ2-1; 9 positions match TRBD1. Germline CDR1 is SGHDN and CDR2 is FVKESK. V gave up 3 bases and J gave up 5 bases; unmatched junction bases: 8. The CDR3 extends over 16 amino acids. In DNA form, the CDR3 reads TGTGCCAGCAGCCACCCCGGGACAGGGTTGAACAATGAGCAGTTCTTC. Translated, it gives CASSHPGTGLNNEQFF.

The chain combines TRBV27 with TRBJ2-4; 7 nucleotides agree with TRBD1. The germline CDR1 and CDR2 sequences are MNHEY and SMNVEV (reference sequence). This CDR3 spans 14 amino acids. The V segment lost 8 bases and the J segment 7 bases; nucleotides outside the gene matches: 11. For the CDR3, the DNA is TGTGCCAGCTCCGACAGGGCTCCCACCAACATTCAGTACTTC. As protein: CASSDRAPTNIQYF.

The chain is built from TRBV9 and TRBJ2-7; no reliable D call. The CDR3 contains 14 residues. Germline V gene lookup returns CDR1 SGDLS and CDR2 YYNGEE. V was clipped by 5 bases and J by 1 base, with 13 bases between them. The CDR3 sequence is CASSPLEVSYEQYF. DNA of the CDR3: TGTGCCAGCAGTCCCCTAGAGGTTTCCTACGAGCAGTACTTC.

The chain carries TRBV10-1 and TRBJ2-5, with TRBD2 as a possible D gene (6 bases). Germline values: CDR1 WNHNN, CDR2 SYGVQD (reference sequence). The CDR3 runs to 14 residues. Trimming removed 4 bases at V and 5 bases at J, with 14 bases between. CDR3 nucleotides: TGCGCCAGCAGTGTGGGACTGTCGCCGGAGACCCAGTACTTC. Encoded protein: CASSVGLSPETQYF.